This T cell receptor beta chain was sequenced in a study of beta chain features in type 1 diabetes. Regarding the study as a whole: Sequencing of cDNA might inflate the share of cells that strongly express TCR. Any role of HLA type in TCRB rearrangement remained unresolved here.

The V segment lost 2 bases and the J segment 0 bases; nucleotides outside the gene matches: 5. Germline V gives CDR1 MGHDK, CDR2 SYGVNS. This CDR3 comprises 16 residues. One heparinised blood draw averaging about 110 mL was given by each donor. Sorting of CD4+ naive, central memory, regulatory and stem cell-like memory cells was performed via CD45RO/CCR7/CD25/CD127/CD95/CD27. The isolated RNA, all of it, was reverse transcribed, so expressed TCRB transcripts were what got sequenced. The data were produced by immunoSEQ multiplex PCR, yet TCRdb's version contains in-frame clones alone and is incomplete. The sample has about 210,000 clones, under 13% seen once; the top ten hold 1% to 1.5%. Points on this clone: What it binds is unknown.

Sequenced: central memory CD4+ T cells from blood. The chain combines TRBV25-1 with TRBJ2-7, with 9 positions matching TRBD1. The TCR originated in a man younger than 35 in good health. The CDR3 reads CASSERTGAVSYEQYF. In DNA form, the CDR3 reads TGTGCCAGCAGTGAAAGGACAGGGGCCGTCTCCTACGAGCAGTACTTC.